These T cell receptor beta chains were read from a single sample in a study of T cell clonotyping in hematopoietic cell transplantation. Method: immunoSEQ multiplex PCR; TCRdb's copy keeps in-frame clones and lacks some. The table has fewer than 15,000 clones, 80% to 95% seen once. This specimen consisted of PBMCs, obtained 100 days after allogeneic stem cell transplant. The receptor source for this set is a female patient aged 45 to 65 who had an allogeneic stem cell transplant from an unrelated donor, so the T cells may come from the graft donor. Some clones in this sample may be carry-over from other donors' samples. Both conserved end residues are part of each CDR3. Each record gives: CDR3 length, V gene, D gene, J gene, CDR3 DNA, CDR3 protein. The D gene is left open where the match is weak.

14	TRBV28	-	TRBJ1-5	TGTGCCAGCAGTTTCGTCAGTCGTTGGCAGCCCCAGCATTTT	CASSFVSRWQPQHF
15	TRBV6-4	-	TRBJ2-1	TGTGCCAGCAGTGACGGCCAGGTGGGCTACAATGAGCAGTTCTTC	CASSDGQVGYNEQFF
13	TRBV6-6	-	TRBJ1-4	TGTGCCAGCACCCGGGACTTGTGGGAAAAACTGTTTTTT	CASTRDLWEKLFF
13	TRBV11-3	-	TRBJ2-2	TGTGCCAGCAGCCCCCGAGGTTCGGGGGAGCTGTTTTTT	CASSPRGSGELFF
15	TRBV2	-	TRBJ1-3	TGTGCCAGCAGGCTTGAGGCCAGCTCTGGAAACACCATATATTTT	CASRLEASSGNTIYF
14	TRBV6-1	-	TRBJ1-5	TGTGCCAGCAAGAGGTACAGGGAAGACCAGCCCCAGCATTTT	CASKRYREDQPQHF
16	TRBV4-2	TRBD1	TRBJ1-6	TGTGCCAGCAGCCAAGAGAGGGGACAGGGTCTTTCACCCCTCCACTTT	CASSQERGQGLSPLHF
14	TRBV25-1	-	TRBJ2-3	TGTGCCAGCAGTAAACAGGGGGGGACAGATACGCAGTATTTT	CASSKQGGTDTQYF
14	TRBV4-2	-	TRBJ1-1	TGTGCCAGCAGCCAACAGATAATGAACACTGAAGCTTTCTTT	CASSQQIMNTEAFF
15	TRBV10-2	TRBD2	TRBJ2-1	TGCGCCAGCAGTTCCGGGACTAGCGGGAGCGATGAGCAGTTCTTC	CASSSGTSGSDEQFF
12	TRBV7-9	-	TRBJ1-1	TGTGCCTGCCGGGGGGGGAGCACTGAAGCTTTCTTT	CACRGGSTEAFF
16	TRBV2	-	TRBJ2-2	TGTGCCAGCAGTCTCCGGACGGGATTAAACACCGGGGAGCTGTTTTTT	CASSLRTGLNTGELFF
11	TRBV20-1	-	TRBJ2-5	TGCAGTGCTGCGGCTAGCGAGAACCAGTACTTC	CSAAASENQYF